Detailed here is one T cell receptor beta chain. The antigen remains unidentified. The sample belongs to a study of identical twins. There were only healthy Caucasians among the donors. TCRdb redid the calling of the 5' RACE reads with MiXCR, one entry per CDR3 protein. The sample has 700,000 to 950,000 distinct CDR3 sequences; 9% to 15% are singletons. V dropped 5 bases and J dropped 0; count of bases not matched to a gene: 12. CDR3 length: 18 amino acids. The study, taken as a whole, reports: For zero-insertion analyses, partial confounding could come from invariant MAIT and iNKT cells. Abundant cord blood beta clonotypes carried fewer insertions; memory repertoires showed none.

These data are also associated with another study on yellow fever vaccine responses in identical twins.

This chain uses TRBV12-3 or TRBV12-4 with TRBJ2-5; 10 bases are shared with TRBD1. This receptor was obtained from a woman aged 18-35 years in good health. Sample: PBMCs. The CDR3 loop reads CASSKAPPGQGYQETQYF. The CDR3 nucleotides read TGTGCCAGCAGTAAAGCTCCCCCGGGACAGGGGTACCAAGAGACCCAGTACTTC.